Presented here are 17 T cell receptor beta chains from one specimen sequenced in a study of shared clonotypes between healthy human individuals. Sequenced by immunoSEQ multiplex PCR; TCRdb stores in-frame clones only, minus some. The sample shows under 550,000 clones, 96% of them seen only once. The sequenced material came from naive CD4+ T cells sorted from blood. Stated subset: CD45RA+ positively selected. These receptors were obtained from a woman in her twenties or thirties in good health.

V gene TRBV18 combines with J gene TRBJ2-5; 10 bases match TRBD2. V lost 5 bases to trimming and J lost 4 bases; unmatched junction nucleotides: 7. CDR1 and CDR2 from the germline V gene are KGHSH and LQKENI. CDR3 length equals 15 residues. The CDR3 is CASSASGSTRETQYF. CDR3 DNA: TGTGCCAGCTCAGCTAGCGGGAGCACAAGAGAGACCCAGTACTTC.

V usage is TRBV5-1 and J usage is TRBJ2-1; TRBD2 aligns across 8 bases. The germline gives CDR1 SGHRS, CDR2 YFSETQ. The CDR3 is made up of 15 amino acids. The V and J ends lost 4 bases and 8 bases, in that order; junction bases with no gene match: 11. This CDR3 is CASSRVAGTRDEQFF. In DNA form, the CDR3 reads TGCGCCAGCAGCCGAGTAGCCGGGACTAGGGATGAGCAGTTCTTC.

The V call is TRBV30, the J call TRBJ2-1, with D possibly matching TRBD1 (8 bases). The ends were cut back, 2 bases at V and 0 bases at J, with 29 bases in the middle. This CDR3 is 21 amino acids long. The germline CDR1 and CDR2 sequences are GTSNPN and SVGIG (reference sequence). The CDR3 nucleotides read TGTGCCTGGAGTCGACAGGGGACTTTTGCGGGAGCATTGAGCTCCTACAATGAGCAGTTCTTC. Protein: CAWSRQGTFAGALSSYNEQFF.

The V call is TRBV30, the J call TRBJ2-5; 11 bases align to TRBD2. CDR1 is GTSNPN and CDR2 is SVGIG in the germline V gene (reference sequence). The ends lost 4 bases at V and 4 bases at J; junction bases unmatched: 14. This CDR3 spans 17 amino acids. This CDR3 is CAWMGLAGGQGGETQYF. CDR3 nucleotides: TGTGCCTGGATGGGTCTAGCGGGAGGCCAAGGGGGAGAGACCCAGTACTTC.

This chain joins TRBV10-3 and TRBJ2-3, with 14 bases matching TRBD2. The V and J ends lost 6 bases and 2 bases, in that order; junction bases with no gene match: 7. CDR1 and CDR2 from the germline V gene are ENHRY and SYGVKD. This CDR3 comprises 17 residues. This chain's CDR3 is CAIRTSGRVAVTDTQYF. CDR3 nucleotides: TGTGCCATCAGGACTAGCGGGAGGGTTGCTGTCACAGATACGCAGTATTTT.

The rearrangement joins TRBV10-3 to TRBJ1-1; 11 nucleotides agree with TRBD1. CDR3 length: 11 amino acids. Germline CDR1 ENHRY, CDR2 SYGVKD. J lost 8 bases, V lost 10 bases, and 3 bases had no gene match. The CDR3 spells CATGQGAEAFF. In nucleotides, the CDR3 is TGTGCCACTGGACAGGGGGCAGAAGCTTTCTTT.

This CDR3 reads CASSPQDSPYQPQHF. For the CDR3, the DNA is TGTGCCAGCTCACCACAGGACAGCCCCTATCAGCCCCAGCATTTT. The chain couples TRBV18 to TRBJ1-5; TRBD1 is a possible D gene (6 bases). The CDR3 spans 15 residues. Trimming removed 1 base at V and 5 bases at J, with 12 bases between. Germline-derived CDR1 and CDR2 are KGHSH and LQKENI.

The chain couples TRBV4-1 to TRBJ2-5; 12 bases map to TRBD2. Germline V gene sequence: CDR1 MGHRA, CDR2 YSYEKL. Losses at the gene ends were 0 bases for V and 4 bases for J; bases not matched to a gene: 6. The CDR3 covers 17 residues. Here the CDR3 reads CASSQDRTTSGRETQYF. The CDR3, as DNA: TGCGCCAGCAGCCAAGATCGTACGACTAGCGGGAGAGAGACCCAGTACTTC.

The CDR3 DNA reads as TGTGCCAGCACCAGGGGGGCGGGAGAAGCGGACAATGAGCAGTTCTTC. It translates to CASTRGAGEADNEQFF. V is TRBV2 and J is TRBJ2-1; D possibly matches TRBD1 or TRBD2 (7 bases each). Trimming removed 7 bases at V and 5 bases at J, with 21 bases between. The CDR3 extends over 16 amino acids. CDR1 and CDR2 from the germline V gene are SNHLY and FYNNEI.

J is TRBJ1-3 and V is TRBV11-2; TRBD1 might be the D (5 bases). CDR1 SGHAT and CDR2 FQNNGV come from the germline V gene. V shed 8 bases and J shed 0 bases, with 23 bases lying between them. The CDR3 length is 18 residues. The CDR3 DNA sequence: TGTGCCAGCCGCCCCGGGACCATTATCGCGGGCTCTGGAAACACCATATATTTT. Protein: CASRPGTIIAGSGNTIYF.

Only one count was recorded for this clone. The chain joins TRBV19 to TRBJ2-1; TRBD2 is a possible D gene (6 bases). Trimming took off 6 bases at V and 4 bases at J, with 16 bases between the two ends. Germline assignment: CDR1 LNHDA and CDR2 SQIVND (reference sequence). The CDR3 loop spans 15 amino acids. DNA for the CDR3: TGTGCCAGTAGCCTACCGGGACTGGGATACAATGAGCAGTTCTTC. Translating it yields CASSLPGLGYNEQFF.

V usage is TRBV27 and J usage is TRBJ2-3; TRBD1 aligns across 7 bases. Germline loops: CDR1 MNHEY, CDR2 SMNVEV (reference sequence). V lost 3 bases and J lost 4; bases outside the gene matches: 22. The CDR3 runs 20 residues. The chain's CDR3 is CASSFVTGKYAARAADTQYF. The CDR3 bases are TGTGCCAGCAGTTTCGTGACAGGGAAATATGCGGCCAGGGCGGCAGATACGCAGTATTTT.

The chain couples TRBV7-2 to TRBJ2-5; TRBD2 is a possible D gene (5 bases). This CDR3 spans 15 amino acids. Trimming removed 1 base at V and 4 bases at J, with 13 bases between. Germline V gene data show CDR1 as SGHTA and CDR2 as FQGNSA. CDR3 in DNA: TGTGCCAGCAGCTTAGGGCCCCTAGCTGGAGAGACCCAGTACTTC. It translates to CASSLGPLAGETQYF. Supplemented by reference TRBV7-2 and TRBJ2-5, the full variable domain reads GAGVSQSPSNKVTEKGKDVELRCDPISGHTALYWYRQSLGQGLEFLIYFQGNSAPDKSGLPSDRFSAERTGGSVSTLTIQRTQQEDSAVYLCASSLGPLAGETQYFGPGTRLLVL.

The chain is built from TRBV21-1 and TRBJ2-1; TRBD1 is taken as the D call from the table, unchecked against the DNA. TRBV21-1 is reported as a pseudogene. CDR3 length equals 15 residues. CDR3 sequence: CASSKKARGGNEQFF. CDR3 nucleotides: TGTGCCAGCAGCAAAAAGGCCAGGGGCGGGAATGAGCAGTTCTTC.

The chain employs TRBV18 and TRBJ2-7; a weak D match, TRBD2 (6 bases). Between the trimmed V and J ends, which lost 2 bases and 4 bases, there was a span of 21 bases. CDR1 and CDR2 (germline): KGHSH, LQKENI. The CDR3 runs to 17 residues. The CDR3 region is CASSPFGSGGAWYEQYF. CDR3 sequence (DNA): TGTGCCAGCTCACCATTCGGGAGCGGTGGAGCTTGGTACGAGCAGTACTTC.

The rearrangement uses TRBV27 and TRBJ2-1; 8 bases align to TRBD1. There are 15 residues in the CDR3. The V gene's germline CDR1 is MNHEY and CDR2 SMNVEV (reference sequence). Trimming at V came to 3 bases and at J to 7 bases, leaving 8 bases not matched to a gene. CDR3 loop: CASSFRQGRKNEQFF. In nucleotides, the CDR3 is TGTGCCAGCAGTTTCAGACAGGGGCGCAAAAATGAGCAGTTCTTC.

The CDR3 coding sequence is TGTGCCAGTAGTACTCGGACAGGCTCTGGGGCCAACGTCCTGACTTTC. Translation: CASSTRTGSGANVLTF. V and J are TRBV19 and TRBJ2-6; TRBD1 agrees at 7 bases. Germline V gene sequence: CDR1 LNHDA, CDR2 SQIVND (reference sequence). V lost 4 bases, J lost 0 bases, and 3 bases stayed unmatched. The CDR3 spans 16 residues.